The 27 T cell receptor beta chains below all came from one sample that was sequenced in a study of T-cell reconstitution after alpha-beta-depleted transplantation in children. TCRbeta library construction was performed incorporating unique molecular identifiers. In TCRdb, the PCR reads were re-called with MiXCR into one record per CDR3 protein. The repertoire holds over 70,000 distinct CDR3 sequences, with 7% to 10% as singletons. Specimen: PBMCs from the stem cell graft donor, collected from the stem cell graft. These TCRs come from a human donor who donated a stem cell graft to a child with congenital amegakaryocytic thrombocytopenia.

The CDR3 nucleotides read TGCGCCAGCAGCTTGCGGTCCAGCGGGGGGAATGAGCAGTTCTTC. Translating it yields CASSLRSSGGNEQFF. The genes are TRBV5-1 and TRBJ2-1; TRBD2 matches 9 bases. Trimming removed 1 base from V and 7 bases from J; junction bases left unmatched: 6. CDR3 length equals 15 residues. Germline CDR1 and CDR2: SGHRS and YFSETQ.

This clonotype has at least ten counts. The chain joins TRBV12-3 or TRBV12-4 to TRBJ2-2; 7 nucleotides match TRBD1. The CDR3 has 14 amino acids. With 6 bases clipped from V and 2 bases from J, the junction kept 3 bases outside the gene matches. The CDR3 spells CASSRTGNTGELFF. Written as DNA, the CDR3 is TGTGCCAGCAGCCGGACAGGAAACACCGGGGAGCTGTTTTTT.

This clonotype was seen at least ten times. The gene calls are TRBV7-9 and TRBJ1-3; maybe TRBD1 (6 bases). Germline CDR1 is SEHNR and CDR2 is FQNEAQ (reference sequence). The CDR3 covers 13 residues. V was pared by 6 bases and J by 2 bases, with 8 bases between. CDR3 nucleotide sequence: TGTGCCAGCAGGGGGGCTACTGGAAACACCATATATTTT. Amino acid sequence: CASRGATGNTIYF.

This clonotype showed up many times. The chain combines TRBV29-1 with TRBJ1-2; D possibly corresponds to TRBD1 (6 bases). CDR3 length: 12 residues. Germline CDR1 SQVTM, CDR2 ANQGSEA. V lost 4 bases, J lost 4 bases, and 10 bases lay in between. CDR3 nucleotides: TGCAGCGTTGCAGGGGAAGGCTATGGCTACACCTTC. Its translation is CSVAGEGYGYTF.

This clonotype was seen at least ten times. V gene TRBV10-2 combines with J gene TRBJ2-1, with a tentative D call TRBD2 (6 bases). This CDR3 comprises 12 residues. With 8 bases removed from V and 9 bases from J, the gap between germline ends came to 14 bases. The germline V gene encodes CDR1 WSHSY and CDR2 SAAADI. The CDR3 is CASRDFGSEQFF. In DNA, the CDR3 is TGCGCCAGCCGGGACTTCGGGTCTGAGCAGTTCTTC.

This clonotype was seen at least ten times. The J gene is TRBJ2-3, the V gene TRBV20-1; 9 bases align to TRBD1. This CDR3 is built from 14 residues. Trimming took 3 bases from V and 3 from J; bases not matched to a gene: 4. The germline V gene encodes CDR1 DFQATT and CDR2 SNEGSKA (reference sequence). This CDR3 is CSASLGQGTDTQYF. Here the CDR3 DNA reads TGCAGTGCTAGCCTCGGACAGGGGACAGATACGCAGTATTTT.

This clonotype was counted at least ten times. The chain uses TRBV5-1 and TRBJ2-2; no clear D. The CDR3 sequence is 15 residues long. Deletions cut 4 bases from V and 4 bases from J, with 14 bases between. Per the germline V gene, CDR1 is SGHRS and CDR2 is YFSETQ. The CDR3 spells CASSSDPQSTGELFF. CDR3 in DNA: TGCGCCAGCAGCAGCGACCCCCAAAGCACCGGGGAGCTGTTTTTT. Full variable domain (rest looked up from reference TRBV5-1 and TRBJ2-2): KAGVTQTPRYLIKTRGQQVTLSCSPISGHRSVSWYQQTPGQGLQFLFEYFSETQRNKGNFPGRFSGRQFSNSRSEMNVSTLELGDSALYLCASSSDPQSTGELFFGEGSRLTVL.

This clonotype was observed many times. The V gene is TRBV25-1, the J gene TRBJ2-1; 10 bases match TRBD2. The J segment lost 5 bases and the V segment lost 7 bases, leaving 11 bases of the junction unmatched. Germline V gene lookup returns CDR1 MGHDK and CDR2 SYGVNS. CDR3 size: 16 residues. The CDR3: CASKYPLAGPNNEQFF. CDR3 bases: TGTGCCAGCAAATACCCACTAGCGGGACCGAACAATGAGCAGTTCTTC.

This clonotype was recorded at least ten times. This sequence joins TRBV25-1 and TRBJ1-5; D is unclear. The V and J ends lost 4 bases and 6 bases respectively, with 10 bases between them. The CDR3 covers 13 residues. Germline CDR1 reads MGHDK; CDR2 reads SYGVNS. The CDR3 DNA sequence: TGTGCCAGCAGTGGAGGAGTAGGTCAGCCCCAGCATTTT. This codes for CASSGGVGQPQHF.

The table lists this clonotype with many counts. The gene calls are TRBV24-1 and TRBJ2-2; tentatively, D is TRBD1 (6 bases). The CDR3 is made up of 15 amino acids. The germline V and J ends were trimmed by 4 bases and 6 bases, with 14 bases remaining between them. Germline assignment: CDR1 KGHDR and CDR2 SFDVKD. CDR3 sequence: CATSEPGVGAGELFF. The CDR3 region has the DNA TGTGCCACCAGTGAACCAGGGGTTGGGGCCGGGGAGCTGTTTTTT.

This clonotype has at least ten counts. The gene calls are TRBV7-2 and TRBJ2-3, with D unclear. The germline gives CDR1 SGHTA, CDR2 FQGNSA. The CDR3 runs 14 residues. Between the trimmed V and J ends, which lost 4 bases and 2 bases, there was a span of 10 bases. CDR3 nucleotide sequence: TGTGCCAGCAGCTCTGGTCGCATCACAGATACGCAGTATTTT. Translating gives CASSSGRITDTQYF. The full variable domain, rest sourced from reference TRBV7-2 and TRBJ2-3, is GAGVSQSPSNKVTEKGKDVELRCDPISGHTALYWYRQSLGQGLEFLIYFQGNSAPDKSGLPSDRFSAERTGGSVSTLTIQRTQQEDSAVYLCASSSGRITDTQYFGPGTRLTVL.

This clonotype was counted at least ten times. CDR3 DNA sequence: TGTGCCAGCAGCTTTTTCAGGGGGCGTGAGCAGTTCTTC. It encodes CASSFFRGREQFF. V gene TRBV7-2 combines with J gene TRBJ2-1, with 8 bases lining up with TRBD1. Germline lookup yields CDR1 SGHTA and CDR2 FQGNSA. J gave up 9 bases and V 3 bases, and 4 bases lay outside the gene matches. There are 13 residues in the CDR3.

The chain links TRBV20-1 to TRBJ1-6, with TRBD1 matching 8 bases. The CDR3 is made up of 14 amino acids. V trimming: 4 bases; J trimming: 9 bases; junction bases outside the gene matches: 8. Germline V gene lookup returns CDR1 DFQATT and CDR2 SNEGSKA (reference sequence). The CDR3 coding sequence is TGCAGTGCTAAAGAACAGGGGGAGATTTCACCCCTCCACTTT. As protein: CSAKEQGEISPLHF.

This clonotype is labeled medium-sized. The chain employs TRBV29-1 and TRBJ1-2, with D unclear. Trimming removed 2 bases from V and 2 bases from J, with 6 bases in between. The CDR3 totals 12 residues. Germline loops: CDR1 SQVTM, CDR2 ANQGSEA. CDR3 region: CSVESDNYGYTF. The CDR3 coding sequence is TGCAGCGTTGAATCAGACAACTATGGCTACACCTTC.

This clonotype has a count of ten or more. The chain recombines TRBV6-2 or TRBV6-3 with TRBJ2-5; D call uncertain. The CDR3 is made up of 14 amino acids. Germline V CDR1 and CDR2: MNHEY, SVGEGT. V lost 2 bases and J lost 5, with 12 bases in between. This chain's CDR3 is CASSYLSSMETQYF. CDR3 DNA sequence: TGTGCCAGCAGTTACCTTTCTTCCATGGAGACCCAGTACTTC.

This clonotype was detected only a few times. The chain is built from TRBV20-1 and TRBJ2-7; 9 nucleotides align to TRBD2. V shed 1 base, J shed 6 bases, and the junction held 4 bases outside the gene matches. Looked up from germline, CDR1 is DFQATT and CDR2 is SNEGSKA (reference sequence). CDR3 length: 13 residues. CDR3 DNA: TGCAGTGCTAGAGGGACTAGCGTCCCCGAGCAGTACTTC. Protein: CSARGTSVPEQYF.

This clonotype came up many times. This chain connects TRBV20-1 to TRBJ2-5; 7 nucleotides agree with TRBD1. V shed 5 bases and J 5 bases; nucleotides not matched to a gene: 5. The CDR3 is 12 amino acids. Germline-derived CDR1 and CDR2 are DFQATT and SNEGSKA (reference sequence). In nucleotides, the CDR3 is TGCAGTGCTTCCCCGACAGGGGAGACCCAGTACTTC. This gives the protein CSASPTGETQYF.

This clonotype was seen at least ten times. CDR3 sequence reads: CASRTPGEETQYF. CDR3 nucleotides: TGTGCCAGCAGAACTCCAGGGGAAGAGACCCAGTACTTC. The genes are TRBV12-3 or TRBV12-4 and TRBJ2-5, with D perhaps TRBD1 (6 bases). Trimming removed 6 bases from V and 3 bases from J, with 11 bases in between. The CDR3 sequence is 13 residues long.

There are many counts of this clonotype. This chain links TRBV7-9 with TRBJ1-1, with D hard to call. The CDR3 spans 13 residues. Germline V gene sequence: CDR1 SEHNR, CDR2 FQNEAQ (reference sequence). V gave up 2 bases and J gave up 6 bases, with 10 bases separating them. CDR3 sequence (DNA): TGTGCCAGCAGCTTATTTTCATCCCCTGAAGCTTTCTTT. Its protein is CASSLFSSPEAFF.

This chain's CDR3 is CSAGGQLAKNIQYF. CDR3 in DNA: TGCAGTGCTGGGGGACAGCTAGCCAAAAACATTCAGTACTTC. The rearrangement joins TRBV20-1 to TRBJ2-4; TRBD1 agrees at 7 bases. Unmatched junction bases numbered 4, after V lost 5 bases and J lost 0 bases. The CDR3 has 14 residues. Germline loops: CDR1 DFQATT, CDR2 SNEGSKA (reference sequence).

This clonotype was recorded many times. The chain is built from TRBV6-5 and TRBJ2-5; the match to TRBD2 covers 13 bases. Per germline, CDR1 MNHEY and CDR2 SVGAGI. This CDR3 region has 14 residues. After removal of 5 bases from V and 5 bases from J, the junction contained 2 bases not matched to a gene. The CDR3 DNA follows: TGTGCCAGCAGTCGGGGACTAGCGGGGGAGACCCAGTACTTC. Its translation is CASSRGLAGETQYF.

This clonotype turned up a few times. CDR3 bases: TGCAGTGCTAGGGGTCCGGGACAGGGAAGTTCGGGCTCCTACAATGAGCAGTTCTTC. The encoded protein is CSARGPGQGSSGSYNEQFF. This sequence joins TRBV20-1 and TRBJ2-1; 9 nucleotides agree with TRBD1. The CDR3 loop spans 19 amino acids. V was pared by 3 bases and J by 0 bases, with 15 bases of the junction left unmatched. The germline V gene encodes CDR1 DFQATT and CDR2 SNEGSKA (reference sequence).

In its sample, this clonotype was seen many times. The chain is built from TRBV2 and TRBJ2-7; 7 bases align to TRBD2. J lost 2 bases, V lost 10 bases, and 17 bases had no gene match. The CDR3 has 16 residues. Germline V gives CDR1 SNHLY, CDR2 FYNNEI. The DNA of the CDR3 is TGTGCCACAATTGGGACGGTCCTAGCGGCCCCCTACGAGCAGTACTTC. This translates into CATIGTVLAAPYEQYF. Drawing the rest from reference TRBV2 and TRBJ2-7, the complete variable domain is EPEVTQTPSHQVTQMGQEVILRCVPISNHLYFYWYRQILGQKVEFLVSFYNNEISEKSEIFDDQFSVERPDGSNFTLKIRSTKLEDSAMYFCATIGTVLAAPYEQYFGPGTRLTVT.

This clonotype was counted at least ten times. The chain combines TRBV6-5 with TRBJ2-1; D not resolved. V dropped 4 bases and J dropped 11 bases, with 24 bases sitting between them. Germline V gives CDR1 MNHEY, CDR2 SVGAGI. The CDR3 consists of 16 residues. The CDR3 DNA sequence: TGTGCCAGCAGTTCCGTCCGCCCGGCGGATTTGGGTAAGCAGTTCTTC. It encodes CASSSVRPADLGKQFF.

This clonotype was counted ten times or more. The chain joins TRBV7-2 to TRBJ2-1; 11 bases agree with TRBD2. V shed 1 base, J shed 8 bases, and the junction held 10 bases outside the gene matches. Germline CDR1 SGHTA, CDR2 FQGNSA. There are 17 residues in the CDR3. CDR3 in amino acids: CASSLVGVAGGPDEQFF. The CDR3 DNA sequence: TGTGCCAGCAGCTTAGTCGGGGTAGCGGGAGGGCCTGATGAGCAGTTCTTC.

The J gene is TRBJ2-1, the V gene TRBV12-3 or TRBV12-4, with D tentatively TRBD1 (5 bases). The CDR3 spans 15 residues. Trimming stripped 6 bases from V and 0 bases from J, with 12 bases between. CDR3 coding DNA: TGTGCCAGCAGCCTCAGGGCCGACTCCTACAATGAGCAGTTCTTC. Translating gives CASSLRADSYNEQFF.

Details on this clonotype: The junction shows a germline mismatch at one end, possibly a read error. The V gene is TRBV20-1, the J gene TRBJ2-1; 11 bases are shared with TRBD2. The CDR3 loop spans 19 amino acids. Germline V gene lookup returns CDR1 DFQATT and CDR2 SNEGSKA (reference sequence). The CDR3 sequence: CCAQASGGRLRSSYNEQFF. The CDR3 nucleotides read TGCTGTGCCCAAGCTAGCGGGGGGAGACTAAGGAGCTCCTACAATGAGCAGTTCTTC.